This is a list of T cell receptor beta chains from one sample in a study of Graves' ophthalmopathy and Graves' hyperthyroidism. One entry per CDR3 protein, called by TCRdb with MiXCR from the multiplex PCR reads. The table includes approximately 160,000 distinct CDR3 sequences, less than 45% detected once. The sequenced material came from peripheral blood. The receptors stem from a woman in her thirties or forties with Graves' ophthalmopathy. Each CDR3 is given with its conserved first and last residue. D genes are given only for firm matches. Only some rows state a clone size, as once, few, many or a class for expanded clones.

CASSVPPGQTLNTEAFF | TGTGCCAGCAGTGTACCCCCGGGACAAACTTTGAACACTGAAGCTTTCTTT | . | TRBJ1-1 | TRBV12-3/TRBV12-4 | .
CSGGGNSPLHF | TGCAGTGGAGGAGGGAATTCACCCCTCCACTTT | . | TRBJ1-6 | TRBV20-1 | .
CASRHDIMNTEAFF | TGTGCCAGCAGGCACGACATCATGAACACTGAAGCTTTCTTT | . | TRBJ1-1 | TRBV28 | .
CASSPTRNPYEQYF | TGTGCCAGCAGTCCCACTAGGAACCCCTACGAGCAGTACTTC | . | TRBJ2-7 | TRBV6-1 | .
CATSDPNVGTVGELFF | TGTGCCACCAGTGACCCCAATGTCGGGACGGTCGGGGAGCTGTTTTTT | . | TRBJ2-2 | TRBV24-1 | .
CASSESAYEQYF | TGTGCCAGCAGTGAATCGGCCTACGAGCAGTACTTC | . | TRBJ2-7 | TRBV2 | few
CASSVTPENTEAFF | TGTGCCAGCAGTGTCACTCCGGAGAACACTGAAGCTTTCTTT | . | TRBJ1-1 | TRBV6-1 | few
CASSPPFYPGDTEAFF | TGTGCCAGCAGTCCCCCATTCTACCCGGGCGACACTGAAGCTTTCTTT | . | TRBJ1-1 | TRBV6-2/TRBV6-3 | .
CASSGGQGANTGELFF | TGTGCCAGCAGTGGGGGACAGGGGGCCAACACCGGGGAGCTGTTTTTT | TRBD1 | TRBJ2-2 | TRBV6-2/TRBV6-3 | many
CASKDDGLFYQPQHF | TGTGCCAGTAAAGACGACGGGCTCTTTTATCAGCCCCAGCATTTT | . | TRBJ1-5 | TRBV19 | many
CASSGSLSDSYEQYF | TGCGCCAGCAGCGGGTCACTATCAGACTCCTACGAGCAGTACTTC | . | TRBJ2-7 | TRBV5-1 | many
CAWSIDSGYDSPLHF | TGTGCCTGGAGTATTGACAGCGGATATGATTCACCCCTCCACTTT | . | TRBJ1-6 | TRBV30 | many
CAGNRDPLQPQHF | TGTGCCGGCAACAGGGATCCGCTTCAGCCCCAGCATTTT | . | TRBJ1-5 | TRBV2 | many
CSVVGGADTQYF | TGCAGCGTTGTGGGGGGCGCAGATACGCAGTATTTT | . | TRBJ2-3 | TRBV29-1 | few
CASSRTGKGYEQYF | TGTGCCAGCAGCAGGACAGGGAAAGGCTACGAGCAGTACTTC | TRBD1 | TRBJ2-7 | TRBV7-2 | .
CASSENTQGPEAFF | TGTGCCAGCAGTGAAAACACCCAGGGTCCTGAAGCTTTCTTT | . | TRBJ1-1 | TRBV25-1 | .
CASSVAGGPNTEAFF | TGTGCCAGCAGTGTTGCAGGGGGCCCGAACACTGAAGCTTTCTTT | TRBD1 | TRBJ1-1 | TRBV6-1 | many
CASSRTGEGTEAFF | TGTGCCAGCAGTCGGACAGGGGAAGGCACTGAAGCTTTCTTT | TRBD1 | TRBJ1-1 | TRBV12-3/TRBV12-4 | many
CASSHFGREGYF | TGTGCCAGCAGCCACTTCGGGAGGGAGGGGTACTTC | TRBD2 | TRBJ2-7 | TRBV12-3/TRBV12-4 | many
CASSSQGQVMLFF | TGTGCCAGCAGTTCCCAGGGACAAGTGATGCTGTTTTTT | . | TRBJ2-2 | TRBV6-5 | many
CASSQYGTGYGYTF | TGTGCCAGCAGCCAATATGGTACAGGCTATGGCTACACCTTC | . | TRBJ1-2 | TRBV16 | .
CSARDPYTVQRGNYEQYF | TGCAGTGCTAGAGATCCTTACACGGTTCAGAGGGGAAACTACGAGCAGTACTTC | . | TRBJ2-7 | TRBV20-1 | .
CATSTARDTQYF | TGTGCCACCAGCACCGCGAGGGATACGCAGTATTTT | . | TRBJ2-3 | TRBV15 | .